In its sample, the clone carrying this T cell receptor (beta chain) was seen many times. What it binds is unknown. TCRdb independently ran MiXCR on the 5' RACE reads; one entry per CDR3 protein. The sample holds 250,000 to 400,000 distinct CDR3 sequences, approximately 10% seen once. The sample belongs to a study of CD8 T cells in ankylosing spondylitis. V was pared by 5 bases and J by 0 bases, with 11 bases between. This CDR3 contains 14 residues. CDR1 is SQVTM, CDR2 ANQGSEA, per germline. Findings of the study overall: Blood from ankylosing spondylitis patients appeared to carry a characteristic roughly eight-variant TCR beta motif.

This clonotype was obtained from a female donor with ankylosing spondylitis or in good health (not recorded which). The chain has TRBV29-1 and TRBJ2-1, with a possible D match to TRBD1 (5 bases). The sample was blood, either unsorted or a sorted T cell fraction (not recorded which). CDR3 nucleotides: TGCAGCGTTCCTACAGGTAGCTCCTACAATGAGCAGTTCTTC. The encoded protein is CSVPTGSSYNEQFF.